One and the same sample provided the 27 T cell receptor beta chains below, sequenced in a study of blood T cells in healthy people across ages (dated by TCRdb to between 2014 and 2017). The library was generated by 5' RACE. The sequencer was an Illumina HiSeq 2500. A second PCR of about 6 to 12 cycles was run with a J-beta primer mix and a sample-barcoded 5' primer. The public reads were run again by TCRdb, first through fastp at Q25 and then through MiXCR, and only productive beta chains were kept. Rows merge per CDR3 protein into single entries with the most common DNA and genes. This sample is represented by about 650,000 distinct CDR3 sequences; about 32% of them were singletons. Roughly 15% of the sample is in the top ten clones. The sample consisted of blood. These receptor sequences come from a woman at least 80 years old in good health. Donor details come from another sample of the same person, matched by shared clones.

The rearrangement joins TRBV4-1 to TRBJ2-2; 7 bases are shared with TRBD1. J gave up 4 bases and V 4 bases, and 9 bases lay outside the gene matches. Germline lookup yields CDR1 MGHRA and CDR2 YSYEKL. This CDR3 is built from 16 residues. The CDR3 sequence: CASSRETGQVTGELFF. CDR3 nucleotides: TGCGCCAGCAGCCGGGAGACTGGACAGGTCACCGGGGAGCTGTTTTTT.

The V call is TRBV6-2 or TRBV6-3, the J call TRBJ2-7, with 7 bases identical to TRBD2. The CDR3 is 14 amino acids. The germline V gene encodes CDR1 MNHEY and CDR2 SVGEGT. The trim removed 8 bases at V and 1 base at J, leaving 8 bases unmatched. CDR3 protein: CASGARGGSYEQYF. CDR3 DNA sequence: TGTGCCAGCGGTGCTCGCGGGGGATCCTACGAGCAGTACTTC.

Many counts were recorded for this clonotype. The junction departs from the called germline gene at one end, perhaps through a read error. CDR3 DNA sequence: TGTGCTAGCAGCCTCAGACCTGGGGCCAACGTCCTGACTTTC. The encoded protein is CASSLRPGANVLTF. The rearrangement joins TRBV7-7 to TRBJ2-6; D gene uncertain. The CDR3 sequence is 14 residues long. Looked up from germline, CDR1 is SSHAT and CDR2 is FNYEAQ (reference sequence).

The rearrangement links TRBV3-1 to TRBJ1-1; no reliable D call. The CDR3 runs to 13 residues. Germline V gene sequence: CDR1 LGHDT, CDR2 YNNKEL (reference sequence). Trimming removed 1 base from V and 1 base from J, with 4 bases in between. The CDR3 protein is CASSQGKNTEAFF. For the CDR3, the DNA is TGTGCCAGCAGCCAAGGTAAGAACACTGAAGCTTTCTTT.

Ten or more counts support this clonotype. V and J are TRBV20-1 and TRBJ2-5; 8 nucleotides agree with TRBD1. CDR1 is DFQATT, CDR2 SNEGSKA, per germline (reference sequence). V was pared by 5 bases and J by 5 bases, with 7 bases of the junction left unmatched. This CDR3 has 13 residues. The CDR3 bases are TGCAGTGCTGACCCAGGGGGCGGCGAGACCCAGTACTTC. Translating gives CSADPGGGETQYF.

There are many counts of this clonotype. The chain has TRBV29-1 and TRBJ2-5; D remains ambiguous. There are 10 residues in the CDR3. V lost 6 bases and J lost 5, with 7 bases in between. Germline V gives CDR1 SQVTM, CDR2 ANQGSEA. CDR3 DNA: TGCAGCGTGGGAACGGAGACCCAGTACTTC. As protein: CSVGTETQYF.

This clonotype appeared a few times. The chain is built from TRBV30 and TRBJ1-1; unclear D gene. CDR1 and CDR2 (germline): GTSNPN, SVGIG (reference sequence). The CDR3 length is 13 residues. Trimming removed 4 bases at V and 1 base at J, with 10 bases between. CDR3 nucleotides: TGTGCCTGGACCCCCGGGGAGAACACTGAAGCTTTCTTT. Protein product: CAWTPGENTEAFF.

The V call is TRBV20-1, the J call TRBJ1-2, with 11 bases lining up with TRBD1. The CDR3 loop spans 13 amino acids. The germline V gene has CDR1 DFQATT and CDR2 SNEGSKA (reference sequence). J gave up 6 bases and V 6 bases, and 6 bases lay outside the gene matches. The CDR3 region has the DNA TGCAGTGCGGACTCGGGACAGGGGGATGGCTACACCTTC. Its translation is CSADSGQGDGYTF.

This clonotype was counted only a few times. The V gene is TRBV7-8, the J gene TRBJ1-1; D unresolved. CDR3 size: 12 residues. V gave up 1 base and J gave up 8 bases, with 8 bases separating them. CDR1 and CDR2 (germline): SGHVS, FQNEAQ. CDR3 sequence reads: CASSLVAAEAFF. CDR3 DNA: TGTGCCAGCAGCTTAGTGGCGGCAGAAGCTTTCTTT.

In this sample, this clonotype turned up many times. The J gene is TRBJ2-4, the V gene TRBV6-1; 7 bases fit TRBD1. CDR3 length: 14 residues. Per germline, CDR1 MNHNS and CDR2 SASEGT. The junction had 10 bases not matched to a gene; V was cut back by 7 bases and J by 7 bases. Here the CDR3 reads CASTAPGGRNIQYF. CDR3 nucleotides: TGTGCCAGCACGGCCCCAGGGGGAAGGAACATTCAGTACTTC.

This clonotype was recorded many times. The junction and the germline gene differ at one end; a read error may be behind it. The chain joins TRBV9 to TRBJ2-5; 7 bases align to TRBD2. The CDR3 has 14 residues. Germline CDR1 reads SGDLS; CDR2 reads YYNGEE. As DNA, the CDR3 is TGTGCCAGCAACGTAGCTCACGGGGGGGAGACCCAGTACTTC. Translation: CASNVAHGGETQYF.

Many counts were recorded for this clonotype. J is TRBJ2-7 and V is TRBV18; tentative D call: TRBD1 (6 bases). The CDR3 spans 11 residues. Germline CDR1 is KGHSH and CDR2 is LQKENI. Trimming took off 8 bases at V and 6 bases at J, with 11 bases between the two ends. CDR3 amino acids: CASAQGSEQYF. In DNA form, the CDR3 reads TGTGCCAGCGCACAGGGATCCGAGCAGTACTTC.

The rearrangement joins TRBV24-1 to TRBJ2-3, with a tentative D call TRBD1 (6 bases). Germline CDR1 and CDR2: KGHDR and SFDVKD. Trimming took 3 bases from V and 6 from J, leaving 15 bases between them. The CDR3 contains 15 residues. CDR3 in amino acids: CATSDSLTGEDTQYF. Here the CDR3 DNA reads TGTGCCACCAGTGATAGCCTGACAGGTGAGGATACGCAGTATTTT.

This chain links TRBV7-2 with TRBJ2-7, with unresolved D. The DNA end is a closer match to TRBJ2-5, so the J assignment may be wrong. The germline V gene encodes CDR1 SGHTA and CDR2 FQGNSA. This CDR3 comprises 13 residues. The CDR3 coding sequence is TGTGCCAGCAGCTTCAGTATTGATGAGACCCAGTACTTC. Translating it yields CASSFSIDETQYF.

This clonotype occurred once. The chain couples TRBV5-1 to TRBJ2-7; D is ambiguous. Trimming left V 0 bases short and J 9 bases short, with 13 bases between. Germline lookup yields CDR1 SGHRS and CDR2 YFSETQ. CDR3 size: 13 residues. DNA of the CDR3: TGCGCCAGCAGCTTGGATGACCCCTCGGTGCAGTACTTC. This codes for CASSLDDPSVQYF.

In its sample, this clonotype was seen many times. This sequence joins TRBV6-2 or TRBV6-3 and TRBJ1-5; a weak D match, TRBD1 (5 bases). The germline V gene has CDR1 MNHEY and CDR2 SVGEGT. V shed 6 bases and J shed 6 bases, with 9 bases lying between them. The CDR3 runs to 12 residues. CDR3 protein: CASSQGPQPQHF. The CDR3 coding sequence is TGTGCCAGCAGCCAGGGCCCTCAGCCCCAGCATTTT.

The chain uses TRBV5-1 and TRBJ1-1; D gene uncertain. Germline assignment: CDR1 SGHRS and CDR2 YFSETQ. CDR3 length: 16 amino acids. Trimming left V 0 bases short and J 5 bases short, with 17 bases between. Here the CDR3 DNA reads TGCGCCAGCAGCTTGGTGCGGACGAGCGGTAGGACTGAAGCTTTCTTT. Protein product: CASSLVRTSGRTEAFF.

This clonotype was found many times. The V call is TRBV30, the J call TRBJ1-1; no definite D call. The CDR3 sequence is 12 residues long. Germline assignment: CDR1 GTSNPN and CDR2 SVGIG (reference sequence). V shed 1 base and J shed 5 bases, with 8 bases lying between them. The chain's CDR3 is CAWSDPGTEAFF. DNA for the CDR3: TGTGCCTGGAGTGACCCCGGAACTGAAGCTTTCTTT.

Note on this clonotype: Just one base apart from a much larger clone, this may be a read error. This chain joins TRBV3-1 and TRBJ2-5; D perhaps matches TRBD2 (6 bases). Germline CDR1 and CDR2: LGHDT and YNNKEL (reference sequence). Trimming removed 6 bases at V and 5 bases at J, with 13 bases between. This CDR3 is built from 13 residues. This CDR3 is CASSRLEAETQYF. CDR3 in DNA: TGTGCCAGCAGTCGACTAGAGGCGGAGACCCAGTACTTC.

This clonotype was picked up many times. This chain links TRBV6-2 or TRBV6-3 with TRBJ1-2, with a weak D call TRBD1 (5 bases). This CDR3 is 13 amino acids long. With 7 bases removed from V and 2 bases from J, the gap between germline ends came to 11 bases. Germline assignment: CDR1 MNHEY and CDR2 SVGEGT. The CDR3 sequence: CASTPRGNYGYTF. For the CDR3, the DNA is TGTGCCAGCACCCCAAGGGGAAACTATGGCTACACCTTC.

This chain connects TRBV9 to TRBJ2-1; 7 nucleotides agree with TRBD1. Germline V gene sequence: CDR1 SGDLS, CDR2 YYNGEE. This CDR3 spans 16 amino acids. J lost 3 bases, V lost 2 bases, and 8 bases had no gene match. The DNA of the CDR3 is TGTGCCAGCAGCGTCGTATCGAGACAGGGCTACAATGAGCAGTTCTTC. Its protein product is CASSVVSRQGYNEQFF.

In the case of this clonotype: One end of the junction varies from germline; a read error may be responsible. This CDR3 is CTSRESGLASGGELFF. The CDR3 DNA reads TGTACCAGCAGGGAATCCGGACTAGCTTCGGGCGGGGAGCTGTTTTTT. This chain uses TRBV6-2 or TRBV6-3 with TRBJ2-2, with TRBD2 matching 8 bases. Germline V gene sequence: CDR1 MNHEY, CDR2 SVGEGT. The CDR3 covers 16 residues.

With respect to this clonotype: Relative to the germline gene, one junction end is altered; a read error may explain this. The chain is built from TRBV9 and TRBJ2-1; 11 bases match TRBD2. The CDR3 loop spans 18 amino acids. From germline, CDR1 is SGDLS and CDR2 YYNGEE. The CDR3 nucleotides are TGTGCCAGCAGCGTAGCTCCCTCAACTAGCGGGGGCTACAATGGGCAGTTCTTC. Amino acids: CASSVAPSTSGGYNGQFF.

This clonotype was seen a handful of times. A single base separates this from a much larger clone, so it may be a read error. CDR3 amino acids: CSASPTAAQETQFF. The CDR3 bases are TGCAGTGCTAGTCCGACAGCCGCCCAAGAGACCCAGTTCTTC. The chain employs TRBV20-1 and TRBJ2-1; a weak D match, TRBD1 (5 bases). The length of the CDR3 is 14 residues. CDR1 and CDR2 (germline): DFQATT, SNEGSKA (reference sequence). V dropped 3 bases and J dropped 13 bases, with 22 bases sitting between them.

This clonotype was picked up many times. This chain links TRBV9 with TRBJ2-7; 9 bases fit TRBD1. V lost 7 bases, J lost 4 bases, and 3 bases stayed unmatched. The germline V gene encodes CDR1 SGDLS and CDR2 YYNGEE. This CDR3 region has 12 residues. CDR3 DNA sequence: TGTGCCAGCGGGACAGGGCGATACGAGCAGTACTTC. The encoded protein is CASGTGRYEQYF.

V is TRBV11-2 and J is TRBJ2-3; tentative D call: TRBD2 (6 bases). The CDR3 has 15 residues. Germline lookup yields CDR1 SGHAT and CDR2 FQNNGV. Trimming took 4 bases from V and 4 from J, leaving 15 bases between them. The CDR3 coding sequence is TGTGCCAGCAGCTCCGGGACTTCGCTACCAGATACGCAGTATTTT. Translated: CASSSGTSLPDTQYF.

This clonotype was observed many times. A much larger clone lies a single base off, so this may be a read error. This chain uses TRBV4-1 with TRBJ2-1, with D perhaps matching TRBD2 (7 bases). CDR3 size: 15 residues. Germline CDR1 MGHRA, CDR2 YSYEKL. V gave up 4 bases and J gave up 8 bases, with 18 bases separating them. The CDR3 loop reads CASSRTEGGRDEQFF. As DNA, the CDR3 is TGCGCCAGCAGCCGGACTGAGGGGGGGCGTGATGAGCAGTTCTTC.